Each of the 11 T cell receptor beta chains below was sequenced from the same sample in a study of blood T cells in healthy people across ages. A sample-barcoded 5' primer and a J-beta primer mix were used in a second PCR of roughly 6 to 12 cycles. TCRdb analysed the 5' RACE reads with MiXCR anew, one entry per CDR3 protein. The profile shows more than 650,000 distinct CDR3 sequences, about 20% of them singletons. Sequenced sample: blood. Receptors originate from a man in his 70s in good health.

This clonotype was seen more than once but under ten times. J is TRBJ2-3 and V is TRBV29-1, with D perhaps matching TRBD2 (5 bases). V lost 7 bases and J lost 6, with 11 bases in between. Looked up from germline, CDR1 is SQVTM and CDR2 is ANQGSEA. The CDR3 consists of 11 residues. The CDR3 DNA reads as TGCAGCGGGGAGCTTCGGGATACGCAGTATTTT. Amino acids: CSGELRDTQYF.

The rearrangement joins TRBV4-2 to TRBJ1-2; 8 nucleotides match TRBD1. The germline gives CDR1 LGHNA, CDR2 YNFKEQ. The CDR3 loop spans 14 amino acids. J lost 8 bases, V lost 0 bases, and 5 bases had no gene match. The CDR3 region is CASSQDLTGVGYTF. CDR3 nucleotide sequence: TGTGCCAGCAGCCAAGATCTGACAGGGGTCGGCTACACCTTC.

The CDR3 nucleotides are TGCAGTGCTACGGGACTCAACACCGGGGAGCTGTTTTTT. Its protein product is CSATGLNTGELFF. V is TRBV20-1 and J is TRBJ2-2; tentative D call: TRBD2 (6 bases). V shed 4 bases and J shed 2 bases, with 8 bases lying between them. This CDR3 contains 13 residues. The germline V gene encodes CDR1 DFQATT and CDR2 SNEGSKA (reference sequence).

The CDR3 loop reads CASSPDGTAIYGYTF. CDR3 nucleotides: TGTGCCAGCAGCCCGGACGGGACAGCCATCTATGGCTACACCTTC. The chain recombines TRBV7-3 with TRBJ1-2; 7 bases agree with TRBD1. The CDR3 covers 15 residues. The ends lost 5 bases at V and 4 bases at J; junction bases unmatched: 10. CDR1 is SGHTA, CDR2 FQGTGA, per germline.

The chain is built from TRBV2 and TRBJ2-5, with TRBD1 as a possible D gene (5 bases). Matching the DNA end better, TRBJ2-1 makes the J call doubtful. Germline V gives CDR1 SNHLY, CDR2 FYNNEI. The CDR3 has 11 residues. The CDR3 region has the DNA TGTGCCAGCACTAAGGGGAATGAGCAGTTCTTC. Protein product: CASTKGNEQFF.

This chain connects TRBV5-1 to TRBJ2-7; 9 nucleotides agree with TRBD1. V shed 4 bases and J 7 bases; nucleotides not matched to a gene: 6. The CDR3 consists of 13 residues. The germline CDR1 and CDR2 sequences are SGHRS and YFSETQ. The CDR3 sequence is CASSRTGAFEQYF. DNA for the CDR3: TGCGCCAGCAGCCGGACAGGGGCTTTTGAGCAGTACTTC.

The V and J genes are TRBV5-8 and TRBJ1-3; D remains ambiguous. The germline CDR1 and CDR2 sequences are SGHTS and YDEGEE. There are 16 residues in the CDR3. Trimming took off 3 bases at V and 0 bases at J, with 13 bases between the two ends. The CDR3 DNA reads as TGTGCCAGCAGCTCCCCACAGCATCTCTCTGGAAACACCATATATTTT. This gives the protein CASSSPQHLSGNTIYF.

The CDR3 nucleotides are TGTGCCAGCAGTACCCGGGCAACTTCCTACAATGAGCAGTTCTTC. Encoded protein: CASSTRATSYNEQFF. V is TRBV7-2 and J is TRBJ2-1; no clear D. This CDR3 comprises 15 residues. Deletions cut 6 bases from V and 1 base from J, with 13 bases between. From germline, CDR1 is SGHTA and CDR2 FQGNSA.

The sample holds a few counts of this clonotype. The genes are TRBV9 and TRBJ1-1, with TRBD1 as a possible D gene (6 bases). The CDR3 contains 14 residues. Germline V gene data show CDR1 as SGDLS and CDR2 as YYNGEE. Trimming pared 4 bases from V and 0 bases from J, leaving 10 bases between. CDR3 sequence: CASSSDSLNTEAFF. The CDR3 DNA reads TGTGCCAGCAGCTCGGACAGCTTGAACACTGAAGCTTTCTTT. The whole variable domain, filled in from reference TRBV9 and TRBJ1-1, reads DSGVTQTPKHLITATGQRVTLRCSPRSGDLSVYWYQQSLDQGLQFLIQYYNGEERAKGNILERFSAQQFPDLHSELNLSSLELGDSALYFCASSSDSLNTEAFFGQGTRLTVV.

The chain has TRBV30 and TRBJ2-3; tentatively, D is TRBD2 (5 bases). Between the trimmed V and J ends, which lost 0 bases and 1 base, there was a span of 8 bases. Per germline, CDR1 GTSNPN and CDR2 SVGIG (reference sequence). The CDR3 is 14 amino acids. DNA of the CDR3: TGTGCCTGGAGTGTCGGGGTTGGCACAGATACGCAGTATTTT. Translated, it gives CAWSVGVGTDTQYF.

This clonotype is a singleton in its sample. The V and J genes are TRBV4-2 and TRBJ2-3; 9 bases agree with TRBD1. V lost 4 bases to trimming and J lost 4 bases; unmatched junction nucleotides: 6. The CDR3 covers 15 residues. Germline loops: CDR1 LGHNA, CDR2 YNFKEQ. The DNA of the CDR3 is TGTGCCAGCAGCCTCCGGGACAGGGAAGCAGATACGCAGTATTTT. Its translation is CASSLRDREADTQYF.